This passage covers 29 T cell receptor beta chains from one sample sequenced in a study of cytomegalovirus exposure and HLA in healthy donors. The study ran its PCR with 60 Vbeta and 13 Jbeta primers. Method: immunoSEQ multiplex PCR; TCRdb's copy keeps in-frame clones and lacks some. The table shows more than 95,000 clones, with less than 85% occurring only once. The sample comprised PBMCs. The source of these receptors is a female donor in good health and CMV-seronegative.

The CDR3: CASSLAGGGTNYGYTF. The DNA for the CDR3 is TGTGCCAGCAGCTTGGCCGGGGGGGGAACTAACTATGGCTACACCTTC. The V gene is TRBV5-4, the J gene TRBJ1-2, with D perhaps matching TRBD1 (5 bases). Trimming pared 0 bases from V and 0 bases from J, leaving 12 bases between. The germline V gene encodes CDR1 SGHNT and CDR2 YYREEE (reference sequence). The CDR3 is made up of 16 amino acids.

This clone turned up a few times. The J gene is TRBJ2-5, the V gene TRBV5-1, with TRBD1 matching 7 bases. Germline values: CDR1 SGHRS, CDR2 YFSETQ. Germline trimming cut 0 bases from V and 2 bases from J; bases unmatched to any gene: 4. The CDR3 sequence is 15 residues long. CDR3 amino acids: CASSLGTGPQETQYF. The CDR3 region has the DNA TGCGCCAGCAGCTTGGGGACAGGTCCGCAAGAGACCCAGTACTTC.

This rearrangement joins TRBV6-5 to TRBJ1-1; D call uncertain. CDR3 length equals 13 residues. V shed 6 bases and J shed 1 base, with 9 bases lying between them. CDR1 MNHEY and CDR2 SVGAGI come from the germline V gene. This chain's CDR3 is CASRYRGNTEAFF. CDR3 nucleotide sequence: TGTGCCAGCAGGTACCGAGGGAACACTGAAGCTTTCTTT.

The chain recombines TRBV30 with TRBJ1-3; D may be TRBD1 (5 bases). V was trimmed by 5 bases and J by 6 bases, leaving 20 bases between them. The CDR3 has 15 amino acids. In germline, CDR1 is GTSNPN, CDR2 SVGIG (reference sequence). The CDR3 here is CAWDQMGRVANTIYF. CDR3 sequence (DNA): TGTGCCTGGGACCAGATGGGCAGGGTGGCAAACACCATATATTTT.

This chain connects TRBV10-1 to TRBJ2-3; TRBD2 matches 7 bases. This CDR3 spans 16 amino acids. The V gene end was trimmed by 3 bases and the J gene end by 5 bases; junction bases not matched to a gene: 11. From germline, CDR1 is WNHNN and CDR2 SYGVQD (reference sequence). The CDR3 bases are TGCGCCAGCAGTGATCTAGCGGCCCCCGGAAAAGATACGCAGTATTTT. It encodes CASSDLAAPGKDTQYF.

The rearrangement uses TRBV11-3 and TRBJ2-1; the match to TRBD2 covers 7 bases. CDR3 length: 14 residues. CDR1 and CDR2 from the germline V gene are SGHNT and YENEEA. The J segment lost 5 bases and the V segment lost 0 bases, leaving 1 base of the junction unmatched. For the CDR3, the DNA is TGTGCCAGCAGCTTAGATACTAGCGACAATGAGCAGTTCTTC. Translating gives CASSLDTSDNEQFF.

This chain connects TRBV18 to TRBJ2-7; TRBD1 might be the D (5 bases). The V end lost 1 base, the J end lost 3 bases, and 7 bases lay between the germline ends. The CDR3 has 13 residues. Germline V CDR1 and CDR2: KGHSH, LQKENI. DNA of the CDR3: TGTGCCAGCTCACCACGCAGGGTCTACGAGCAGTACTTC. It encodes CASSPRRVYEQYF.

The chain recombines TRBV5-4 with TRBJ2-5; maybe TRBD1 (7 bases). The CDR3 runs 15 residues. The germline gives CDR1 SGHNT, CDR2 YYREEE (reference sequence). V shed 7 bases and J shed 2 bases, with 18 bases lying between them. The CDR3 loop is CASSAGGQIQETQYF. The CDR3 DNA reads as TGTGCCAGCTCCGCCGGGGGACAGATACAAGAGACCCAGTACTTC.

V is TRBV2 and J is TRBJ2-5; TRBD2 agrees at 10 bases. The trim removed 9 bases at V and 2 bases at J, leaving 3 bases unmatched. Germline CDR1 is SNHLY and CDR2 is FYNNEI. CDR3 size: 13 residues. CDR3 sequence reads: CARQGLAQETQYF. The CDR3 DNA follows: TGTGCCAGGCAGGGACTAGCGCAAGAGACCCAGTACTTC.

DNA for the CDR3: TGTGCCTCCCAAGGGGGTGACAGGGTCGGGCAGCCCCAGCATTTT. Encoded protein: CASQGGDRVGQPQHF. The genes are TRBV6-1 and TRBJ1-5, with 7 bases lining up with TRBD1. The junction had 17 bases not matched to a gene; V was cut back by 11 bases and J by 7 bases. The CDR3 covers 15 residues. CDR1 is MNHNS, CDR2 SASEGT, per germline.

The CDR3 DNA reads as TGTGCCAGCAGCCAAGAAGACAGGGGCAACCCCTACGAGCAGTACTTC. This translates into CASSQEDRGNPYEQYF. The chain uses TRBV14 and TRBJ2-7; TRBD1 matches 8 bases. The CDR3 loop spans 16 amino acids. J was trimmed by 2 bases and V by 0 bases; bases with no gene match: 6. Germline V gene lookup returns CDR1 SGHDN and CDR2 FVKESK.

In this sample, this clone turned up once. The V call is TRBV6-4, the J call TRBJ2-1; TRBD2 matches 10 bases. Looked up from germline, CDR1 is MRHNA and CDR2 is SNTAGT. The CDR3 contains 16 residues. The V segment lost 1 base and the J segment 9 bases; nucleotides outside the gene matches: 9. This CDR3 is CASSDYPSGGVFEQFF. DNA of the CDR3: TGTGCCAGCAGTGACTACCCCAGCGGGGGGGTCTTTGAGCAGTTCTTC.

This sequence joins TRBV19 and TRBJ1-1; unclear D gene. The V gene's germline CDR1 is LNHDA and CDR2 SQIVND (reference sequence). This CDR3 is 15 amino acids long. Trimming cost V 2 bases and J 1 base, with 11 bases left between them. CDR3 amino acids: CASSIWAGSNTEAFF. DNA of the CDR3: TGTGCCAGTAGTATATGGGCAGGATCGAACACTGAAGCTTTCTTT.

The table lists this clone with a count of one. The V gene is TRBV15, the J gene TRBJ2-2; 8 positions agree with TRBD2. Losses at the gene ends were 0 bases for V and 5 bases for J; bases not matched to a gene: 5. The germline V gene has CDR1 LNHNV and CDR2 YYDKDF (reference sequence). This CDR3 spans 16 amino acids. This chain's CDR3 is CATSRDMASGTGELFF. The CDR3 bases are TGTGCCACCAGCAGAGATATGGCTAGCGGGACCGGGGAGCTGTTTTTT.

The chain carries TRBV19 and TRBJ2-7, with 7 bases fitting TRBD1. This CDR3 has 14 amino acids. Per the germline V gene, CDR1 is LNHDA and CDR2 is SQIVND (reference sequence). V gave up 6 bases and J gave up 5 bases; unmatched junction bases: 10. The CDR3 loop reads CASSDRVVVDEQYF. The CDR3 nucleotides are TGTGCCAGTAGCGACAGGGTGGTAGTAGACGAGCAGTACTTC.

The genes are TRBV14 and TRBJ1-2; 9 bases align to TRBD1. Trimming at V came to 3 bases and at J to 4 bases, leaving 6 bases not matched to a gene. The length of the CDR3 is 15 residues. CDR1 and CDR2 from the germline V gene are SGHDN and FVKESK. The DNA for the CDR3 is TGTGCCAGCAGCCATTCCGGGACAGGGCTCTATGGCTACACCTTC. Translation gives CASSHSGTGLYGYTF.

This sequence joins TRBV30 and TRBJ2-5; possibly TRBD2 for D (6 bases). The CDR3 contains 12 residues. Trimming took off 5 bases at V and 4 bases at J, with 11 bases between the two ends. Germline V lookup: CDR1 GTSNPN, CDR2 SVGIG (reference sequence). The CDR3 is CAWGGLGETQYF. In DNA form, the CDR3 reads TGTGCCTGGGGGGGGTTAGGAGAGACCCAGTACTTC.

In its sample, this clone was seen a few times. The chain links TRBV28 to TRBJ1-2, with D hard to call. The germline gives CDR1 MDHEN, CDR2 SYDVKM. V lost 1 base to trimming and J lost 0 bases, with 18 bases between them. CDR3 length: 18 amino acids. CDR3 sequence reads: CASSLLVGFYQTNYGYTF. The CDR3 nucleotides are TGTGCCAGCAGTTTATTGGTTGGCTTTTATCAGACTAACTATGGCTACACCTTC.

The chain uses TRBV27 and TRBJ2-5, with 8 bases that match TRBD1. The end of the DNA fits TRBJ2-7 better, so the J call may be wrong. Germline V gene sequence: CDR1 MNHEY, CDR2 SMNVEV (reference sequence). The CDR3 has 12 residues. The CDR3 nucleotides read TGTGCCAGCAGAGGACAGGGTGGCGAGCAGTACTTC. Translation gives CASRGQGGEQYF.

The chain couples TRBV19 to TRBJ2-7, with a weak D call TRBD2 (5 bases). The ends were cut back, 3 bases at V and 5 bases at J, with 8 bases in the middle. The CDR3 runs to 12 residues. The germline CDR1 and CDR2 sequences are LNHDA and SQIVND (reference sequence). CDR3 protein: CASSIEGNEQYF. CDR3 sequence (DNA): TGTGCCAGTAGTATTGAGGGTAACGAGCAGTACTTC.

A few counts support this clone. The chain couples TRBV2 to TRBJ2-2, with D maybe TRBD2 (7 bases). The germline CDR1 and CDR2 sequences are SNHLY and FYNNEI. The germline V and J ends were trimmed by 2 bases and 1 base, with 11 bases remaining between them. This CDR3 has 16 residues. The DNA of the CDR3 is TGTGCCAGCAGTGAACTCGGGGGGCGGAACACCGGGGAGCTGTTTTTT. Amino acids: CASSELGGRNTGELFF.

The V call is TRBV9, the J call TRBJ2-3; possible D gene TRBD2, 5 bases. V was clipped by 4 bases and J by 10 bases, with 19 bases between them. There are 14 residues in the CDR3. CDR1 is SGDLS, CDR2 YYNGEE, per germline. CDR3 region: CASSPDGIREAQYF. DNA for the CDR3: TGTGCCAGCAGCCCGGACGGGATAAGAGAGGCGCAGTATTTT.

In this sample, this clone turned up a few times. The chain is built from TRBV5-1 and TRBJ2-2, with D possibly TRBD1 on 6 matching bases. V dropped 3 bases and J dropped 4 bases, with 7 bases sitting between them. CDR3 size: 13 residues. Germline assignment: CDR1 SGHRS and CDR2 YFSETQ. CDR3 DNA sequence: TGCGCCAGCAGCTCAGGGGCCACCGGGGAGCTGTTTTTT. Residues: CASSSGATGELFF.

In this sample, this clone turned up a few times. The rearrangement uses TRBV5-4 and TRBJ2-5, with a tentative D call TRBD2 (6 bases). In germline, CDR1 is SGHNT, CDR2 YYREEE (reference sequence). CDR3 length: 14 residues. V was clipped by 0 bases and J by 2 bases, with 8 bases between them. CDR3 DNA: TGTGCCAGCAGCTTGGGCGGGGCTCAAGAGACCCAGTACTTC. This encodes CASSLGGAQETQYF.

The chain links TRBV19 to TRBJ1-1; D is unresolved. The CDR3 runs 14 residues. Trimming removed 6 bases at V and 1 base at J, with 12 bases between. Germline CDR1 is LNHDA and CDR2 is SQIVND (reference sequence). The CDR3 bases are TGTGCCAGTAGGTCTCGGGAATGGAACACTGAAGCTTTCTTT. It encodes CASRSREWNTEAFF.

The V gene is TRBV7-8, the J gene TRBJ2-1; maybe TRBD2 (6 bases). V gave up 1 base and J gave up 15 bases, with 16 bases separating them. The length of the CDR3 is 13 residues. The germline V gene has CDR1 SGHVS and CDR2 FQNEAQ. This CDR3 is CASSLEVGAGRFF. CDR3 coding DNA: TGTGCCAGCAGCTTAGAAGTTGGGGCGGGAAGGTTCTTC. The full variable domain, rest sourced from reference TRBV7-8 and TRBJ2-1, is GAGVSQSPRYKVAKRGQDVALRCDPISGHVSLFWYQQALGQGPEFLTYFQNEAQLDKSGLPSDRFFAERPEGSVSTLKIQRTQQEDSAVYLCASSLEVGAGRFFGPGTRLTVL.

J is TRBJ2-1 and V is TRBV5-8, with D tentatively TRBD2 (6 bases). Trimming took 4 bases from V and 2 from J, leaving 16 bases between them. CDR1 is SGHTS and CDR2 is YDEGEE in the germline V gene. CDR3 length: 16 amino acids. The CDR3 sequence: CASSGDGGIAYNEQFF. The CDR3 coding sequence is TGTGCCAGCAGCGGAGATGGGGGGATCGCCTACAATGAGCAGTTCTTC.

The chain is built from TRBV10-2 and TRBJ1-2; 9 bases line up with TRBD1. Germline V gene lookup returns CDR1 WSHSY and CDR2 SAAADI. The length of the CDR3 is 16 residues. Losses at the gene ends were 6 bases for V and 4 bases for J; bases not matched to a gene: 12. As DNA, the CDR3 is TGCGCCAGCAGCGGAACCGGGACAGGGACTACCTATGGCTACACCTTC. Its protein is CASSGTGTGTTYGYTF.

The chain is built from TRBV10-3 and TRBJ2-5, with D perhaps matching TRBD2 (6 bases). The J call is uncertain, as TRBJ2-7 better fits the DNA end. Germline V gene data show CDR1 as ENHRY and CDR2 as SYGVKD. This CDR3 has 15 residues. CDR3 sequence (DNA): TGTGCCATCAGTGAAGGAGCGGGCGCCTCCTACGAGCAGTACTTC. Its protein is CAISEGAGASYEQYF.